The source of this TCR beta chain is a study of identical twins. All donors were healthy Caucasians. The length of the CDR3 is 13 residues. Germline CDR1 SGHRS, CDR2 YFSETQ. Trimming removed 2 bases at V and 2 bases at J, with 7 bases between. Study results and caveats: In cord blood, abundant beta clonotypes had fewer insertions; memory showed no trend. Weaker excess twin sharing was seen among beta out-of-frame sequences. Conclusions were drawn cross-sectionally by statistical analysis, without following the same donors.

TCRdb fed the 5' RACE reads into MiXCR, producing one record per CDR3 protein. The repertoire holds roughly 290,000 distinct CDR3 sequences, with about 8.3% as singletons. A remark on this clonotype: Its antigen is as yet unknown.

The data also belong to a second study, concerning yellow fever vaccine responses in identical twins.

This chain joins TRBV5-1 and TRBJ1-1, with D possibly TRBD1 on 5 matching bases. The sequencing sample was made of memory (CD45RO+) T cells sorted from blood. The clonotype originates from a woman younger than 35 in good health. This chain's CDR3 is CASSFRDNTEAFF. In DNA form, the CDR3 reads TGCGCCAGCAGCTTCCGGGACAACACTGAAGCTTTCTTT.